This TCR beta chain was profiled in a study of cytomegalovirus exposure and HLA in healthy donors. Turning to the study itself: A prior analysis found 95 million to 140 million unique TCR beta sequences from 170 million or so T cells. Study-level findings and limits: Usually a TCR sequence was rare, but some public TCRs were found in many donors. HLA alleles were associated with some 16,000 TCR beta sequences in a later analysis at 0.05 false discovery rate. Across donors, presence/absence analyses took sequencing depth to be roughly uniform.

Unmatched junction bases numbered 6, after V lost 0 bases and J lost 1 base. Germline V lookup: CDR1 LGHNT, CDR2 FRNRAP. This CDR3 has 16 residues. As concerns this clone: The antigen remains undetermined.

Primers: 60 Vbeta forward and 13 Jbeta reverse. Profiling relied on immunoSEQ multiplex PCR, and the TCRdb table lists in-frame clones only, not all of them. The table includes about 140,000 clones, over 70% detected once. This receptor was taken from a woman aged 40-49 years in good health and CMV-seronegative. The chain combines TRBV12-5 with TRBJ2-7, with TRBD1 matching over 7 bases. The sequencing sample was made of PBMCs. The CDR3 DNA sequence: TGTGCTAGTGGTTTGGTTGTGGGGACAGTTTCCTACGAGCAGTACTTC. It is translated as CASGLVVGTVSYEQYF.